A single TCR beta chain is shown here with its context. Its target is unknown. UMIs that had a 6-nucleotide sample barcode were put in using template switching. TCRdb re-called the 5' RACE reads and shows each CDR3 protein once, DNA omitted. Reported are 150,000 to 200,000 distinct CDR3 sequences; the ten largest clones contain 2.5% to 3%. Blood samples, whole and unsorted for T cells, yielded the isolated total RNA. This sample is part of a study of monozygotic twins with inflammatory bowel disease. Findings and limits, study-wide: T cell subtypes were not distinguishable in this analysis. Evidence failed to back one strong IBD-linked signal or clonotype.

CDR3 length: 14 amino acids. The germline gives CDR1 LGHNA, CDR2 YSLEER. The source is a human donor with ulcerative colitis or Crohn's disease, or a healthy co-twin of an affected twin (not recorded which). This chain joins TRBV4-3 and TRBJ2-5. The specimen was blood. CDR3 region: CASSQILDQETQYF.